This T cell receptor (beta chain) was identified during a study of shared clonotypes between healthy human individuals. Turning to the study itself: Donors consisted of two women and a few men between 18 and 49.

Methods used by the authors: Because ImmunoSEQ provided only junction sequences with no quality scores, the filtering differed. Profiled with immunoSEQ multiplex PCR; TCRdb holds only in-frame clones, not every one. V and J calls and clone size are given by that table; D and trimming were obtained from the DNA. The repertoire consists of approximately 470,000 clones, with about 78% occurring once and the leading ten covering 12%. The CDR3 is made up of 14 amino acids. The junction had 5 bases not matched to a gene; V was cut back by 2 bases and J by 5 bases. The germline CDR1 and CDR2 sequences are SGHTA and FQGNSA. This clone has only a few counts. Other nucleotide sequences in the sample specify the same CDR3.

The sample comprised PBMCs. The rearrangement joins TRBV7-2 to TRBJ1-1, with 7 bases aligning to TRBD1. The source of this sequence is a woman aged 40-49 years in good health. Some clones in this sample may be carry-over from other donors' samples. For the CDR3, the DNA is TGTGCCAGCAGCTTATCAGGGGGTGGAACTGAAGCTTTCTTT. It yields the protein CASSLSGGGTEAFF.